This T cell receptor beta chain comes out of a study of blood T cell repertoires in COVID-19. In the study's own analysis: Amplification of reference gene primers was used by the study to estimate nucleated cell counts. Assay: immunoSEQ multiplex PCR; the TCRdb copy retains only in-frame clones and omits some. V and J calls and clone size are those listed in that table; D and trimming were worked out from the DNA. The sample has some 49,000 clones, roughly four fifths seen once; the top ten hold about 2.9%. Germline V gene lookup returns CDR1 MGHRA and CDR2 YSYEKL. Germline trimming cut 2 bases from V and 4 bases from J; bases unmatched to any gene: 5. The length of the CDR3 is 17 residues.

What was sequenced was peripheral blood. The clonotype originates from a woman aged 60-75 years with acute or convalescent COVID-19. The V and J genes are TRBV4-1 and TRBJ2-6; 10 nucleotides match TRBD1. The CDR3: CASSQPGQGYGANVLTF. Here the CDR3 DNA reads TGCGCCAGCAGCCAACCGGGACAGGGGTACGGGGCCAACGTCCTGACTTTC.